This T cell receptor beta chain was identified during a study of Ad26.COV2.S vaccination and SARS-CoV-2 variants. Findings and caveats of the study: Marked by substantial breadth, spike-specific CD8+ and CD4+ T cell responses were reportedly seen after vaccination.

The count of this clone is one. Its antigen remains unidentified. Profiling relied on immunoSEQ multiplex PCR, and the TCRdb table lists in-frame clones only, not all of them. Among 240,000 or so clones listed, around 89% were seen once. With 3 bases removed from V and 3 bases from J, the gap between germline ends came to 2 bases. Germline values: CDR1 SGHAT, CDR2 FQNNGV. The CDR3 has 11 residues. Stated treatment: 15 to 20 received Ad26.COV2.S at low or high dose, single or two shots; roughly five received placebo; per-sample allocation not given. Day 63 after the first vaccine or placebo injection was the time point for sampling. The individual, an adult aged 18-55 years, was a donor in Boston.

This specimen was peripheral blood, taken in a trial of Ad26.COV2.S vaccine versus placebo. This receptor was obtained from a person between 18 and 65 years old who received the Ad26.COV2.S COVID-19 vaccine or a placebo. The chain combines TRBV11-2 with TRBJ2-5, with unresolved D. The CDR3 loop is CASSFEETQYF. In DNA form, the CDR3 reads TGTGCCAGCAGCTTTGAAGAGACCCAGTACTTC.